Sequencing of this T cell receptor beta chain was carried out in a study of blood T cell repertoires in COVID-19. The ends lost 5 bases at V and 2 bases at J; junction bases unmatched: 16. CDR3 length: 19 amino acids. Germline CDR1 MNHEY, CDR2 SMNVEV (reference sequence). Produced via immunoSEQ multiplex PCR; TCRdb's table is partial and in-frame only. Here the sample spans 400,000 to 500,000 clones, approximately 90% being singletons. Ages ranged from about 18 to 89 years, with residence in around 24 US areas. Among Cohort 3 donors, those recovered had two negative PCRs, clearance, or symptom resolution.

This receptor was identified in a woman aged 35 to 49 who had recovered from COVID-19. The V gene is TRBV27, the J gene TRBJ2-5; 11 bases match TRBD1. The sequencing sample was made of PBMCs or T cells enriched from blood (not recorded which). CDR3 in amino acids: CASSQKLWTGGRVQETQYF. The CDR3 bases are TGTGCCAGCAGTCAGAAACTTTGGACAGGGGGCCGGGTACAAGAGACCCAGTACTTC.